Listed here are 9 T cell receptor beta chains from one sample, sequenced in a study of blood T cell repertoires in COVID-19. Measured with immunoSEQ multiplex PCR; TCRdb has only the in-frame clones, and not every one. The table lists a few hundred thousand clones, approximately 90% of them singletons. Material for sequencing was PBMCs or T cells enriched from blood (not recorded which). The source is a middle-aged woman who had been exposed to COVID-19.

This chain links TRBV12-3 or TRBV12-4 with TRBJ1-2; D perhaps matches TRBD1 (6 bases). CDR3 length: 13 amino acids. V was shortened by 5 bases and J by 4 bases, with 11 bases between the two germline ends. The CDR3 sequence: CASSSWDIYGYTF. In DNA, the CDR3 is TGTGCCAGCAGTAGCTGGGACATCTATGGCTACACCTTC.

V is TRBV6-5 and J is TRBJ1-4; D may be TRBD1 (5 bases). The CDR3 has 14 residues. V gave up 5 bases and J gave up 4 bases, with 11 bases separating them. CDR1 MNHEY and CDR2 SVGAGI come from the germline V gene. The CDR3: CASSHRNDNEKLFF. The CDR3 nucleotides are TGTGCCAGCAGTCACAGGAATGATAATGAAAAACTGTTTTTT.

The rearrangement joins TRBV28 to TRBJ1-4; TRBD1 might be the D (6 bases). V dropped 5 bases and J dropped 8 bases, with 15 bases sitting between them. The CDR3 length is 14 residues. Germline loops: CDR1 MDHEN, CDR2 SYDVKM. CDR3: CASSLWDTREKLFF. The CDR3 coding sequence is TGTGCCAGCAGTCTCTGGGACACTCGAGAAAAACTGTTTTTT.

V usage is TRBV7-9 and J usage is TRBJ2-3; D perhaps matches TRBD1 (5 bases). Germline assignment: CDR1 SEHNR and CDR2 FQNEAQ (reference sequence). Trimming shortened V by 7 bases and J by 6 bases, and 20 bases separated the two germline ends. The CDR3 is 15 amino acids. The CDR3 here is CASTSIGADSDTQYF. DNA of the CDR3: TGTGCCAGCACCTCGATTGGGGCTGACTCGGATACGCAGTATTTT.

The rearrangement joins TRBV7-2 to TRBJ1-5; a weak D match, TRBD1 (5 bases). This CDR3 is 18 amino acids long. V lost 5 bases and J lost 4, with 24 bases in between. CDR1 and CDR2 from the germline V gene are SGHTA and FQGNSA. CDR3 sequence reads: CASSTRVSGAGGNQPQHF. CDR3 in DNA: TGTGCCAGCAGCACCCGAGTTAGTGGGGCAGGTGGGAATCAGCCCCAGCATTTT.

The chain recombines TRBV7-2 with TRBJ1-2; 9 bases match TRBD1. The ends lost 4 bases at V and 7 bases at J; junction bases unmatched: 7. The CDR3 sequence is 14 residues long. CDR1 SGHTA and CDR2 FQGNSA come from the germline V gene. DNA for the CDR3: TGTGCCAGCAGCTACAACAGGGGGCCGGCTGGCTACACCTTC. This sequence encodes CASSYNRGPAGYTF.

CDR3 DNA: TGTGCCAGCAGTTACCTAGGGGGGGGAATGACTGAAGCTTTCTTT. Its translation: CASSYLGGGMTEAFF. J is TRBJ1-1 and V is TRBV6-6, with D possibly being TRBD1 (6 bases). CDR1 and CDR2 (germline): MNHNY, SVGAGI (reference sequence). V gave up 2 bases and J gave up 5 bases, with 15 bases separating them. This CDR3 region has 15 residues.

The chain recombines TRBV5-1 with TRBJ2-2; 9 nucleotides agree with TRBD2. The CDR3 has 19 amino acids. Germline trimming cut 4 bases from V and 1 base from J; bases unmatched to any gene: 14. Germline V gene data show CDR1 as SGHRS and CDR2 as YFSETQ. DNA for the CDR3: TGCGCCAGCAGCCCTTTGTCGATAGCGGGGGCCCTGAACACCGGGGAGCTGTTTTTT. Translating gives CASSPLSIAGALNTGELFF.

This sequence joins TRBV7-8 and TRBJ1-1; 7 bases fit TRBD1. There are 14 residues in the CDR3. The V gene's germline CDR1 is SGHVS and CDR2 FQNEAQ. The V segment lost 6 bases and the J segment 3 bases; nucleotides outside the gene matches: 7. The CDR3 reads CASRRRQGDTEAFF. CDR3 in DNA: TGTGCCAGCAGACGAAGACAGGGTGACACTGAAGCTTTCTTT.